The present T cell receptor beta chain was sequenced within a study of blood T cell repertoires in COVID-19. Study context: Whether acute or convalescent, the COVID-19 samples came from the United States, Italy and Spain.

Study processing details: Reference gene primers were amplified, and this amplification served to estimate nucleated cell counts. The table came from immunoSEQ multiplex PCR; TCRdb's copy has only in-frame clones and leaves some out. V and J calls and clone size follow that table, whereas D and trimming were derived from the DNA. The sample contains around 130,000 clones, 70% to 80% of which appear only once. Germline CDR1 reads MNHNY; CDR2 reads SVGAGI (reference sequence). The CDR3 spans 12 residues. V lost 10 bases and J lost 4, with 13 bases in between. Source material: peripheral blood. The sequence came from a human donor in a cohort sampled during active COVID-19. The chain has TRBV6-6 and TRBJ1-1, with D hard to call. The CDR3 nucleotides read TGTGCCACTACCTGGGAGGGCACTGAAGCTTTCTTT. It is translated as CATTWEGTEAFF.